Listed here are 24 T cell receptor beta chains from one sample, sequenced in a study of T cells in tumors after PD-1 blockade. Sequencing was performed with immunoSEQ multiplex PCR; in TCRdb, only in-frame clones are kept and a portion is missing. The data contain around 45,000 clones, 75% to 80% of them singletons. Sequences were derived from PBMCs, sampled before anti-PD-1 treatment. The receptors originated from a human donor with basal cell carcinoma.

V usage is TRBV28 and J usage is TRBJ1-5; D is unresolved. V lost 5 bases and J 2 bases, leaving 16 bases between the germline ends. From germline, CDR1 is MDHEN and CDR2 SYDVKM. The CDR3 has 16 residues. CDR3 DNA: TGTGCCAGCAGTCCCCAGGCGGGGAGCGGCAATCAGCCCCAGCATTTT. This gives the protein CASSPQAGSGNQPQHF.

There are a few counts of this clone. The V call is TRBV27, the J call TRBJ1-1; no clear D. CDR1 MNHEY and CDR2 SMNVEV come from the germline V gene (reference sequence). There are 15 residues in the CDR3. Trimming shortened V by 0 bases and J by 0 bases, and 8 bases separated the two germline ends. For the CDR3, the DNA is TGTGCCAGCAGTTTATCAATGACAATGAACACTGAAGCTTTCTTT. Amino acids: CASSLSMTMNTEAFF.

This chain connects TRBV19 to TRBJ2-1; D may be TRBD2 (7 bases). This CDR3 region has 16 residues. Germline CDR1 reads LNHDA; CDR2 reads SQIVND (reference sequence). V lost 0 bases and J lost 10, with 19 bases in between. CDR3 in amino acids: CASSIEGASGYIEQFF. In nucleotides, the CDR3 is TGTGCCAGTAGTATAGAGGGGGCTAGCGGCTATATCGAGCAGTTCTTC.

The rearrangement links TRBV6-5 to TRBJ1-2, with 9 positions matching TRBD1. This CDR3 spans 14 amino acids. V shed 7 bases, J shed 4 bases, and the junction held 7 bases outside the gene matches. The germline V gene has CDR1 MNHEY and CDR2 SVGAGI. CDR3 amino acids: CASTLGQGPYGYTF. For the CDR3, the DNA is TGTGCCAGCACCCTGGGACAGGGTCCCTATGGCTACACCTTC.

The J gene is TRBJ1-1, the V gene TRBV9, with D uncertain. V shed 4 bases and J shed 5 bases, with 9 bases lying between them. CDR1 is SGDLS, CDR2 YYNGEE, per germline. The CDR3 length is 12 residues. The CDR3, as DNA: TGTGCCAGCAGCACGGGGTGGACTGAAGCTTTCTTT. It specifies CASSTGWTEAFF.

V gene TRBV28 combines with J gene TRBJ2-1, with 9 bases aligning to TRBD2. V lost 4 bases to trimming and J lost 5 bases; unmatched junction nucleotides: 6. CDR3 length equals 15 residues. Germline CDR1 reads MDHEN; CDR2 reads SYDVKM. The CDR3: CASSSASGKNNEQFF. DNA of the CDR3: TGTGCCAGCAGTTCAGCTAGCGGGAAAAACAATGAGCAGTTCTTC.

The V gene is TRBV15, the J gene TRBJ2-2, with no clear D. Trimming removed 1 base at V and 3 bases at J, with 6 bases between. The germline CDR1 and CDR2 sequences are LNHNV and YYDKDF (reference sequence). The CDR3 loop spans 14 amino acids. CDR3 sequence (DNA): TGTGCCACCAGCAGAGGGCAGGACACCGGGGAGCTGTTTTTT. Its translation is CATSRGQDTGELFF. Full variable domain (rest looked up from reference TRBV15 and TRBJ2-2): DAMVIQNPRYQVTQFGKPVTLSCSQTLNHNVMYWYQQKSSQAPKLLFHYYDKDFNNEADTPDNFQSRRPNTSFCFLDIRSPGLGDTAMYLCATSRGQDTGELFFGEGSRLTVL.

The chain has TRBV5-6 and TRBJ2-7; D remains unclear. In germline, CDR1 is SGHDT, CDR2 YYEEEE. Trimming took 0 bases from V and 7 from J, leaving 8 bases between them. This CDR3 is built from 12 residues. The CDR3 DNA is TGTGCCAGCAGCTTGGGCCAGTGGGAGCAGTACTTC. Its protein is CASSLGQWEQYF.

This clone was observed a handful of times. The gene calls are TRBV28 and TRBJ1-2; 8 nucleotides line up with TRBD1. With 6 bases clipped from V and 4 bases from J, the junction kept 10 bases outside the gene matches. Looked up from germline, CDR1 is MDHEN and CDR2 is SYDVKM. The CDR3 is 15 amino acids. CDR3: CASSLRDRPTYGYTF. DNA of the CDR3: TGTGCCAGCAGCCTTAGGGACAGGCCCACCTATGGCTACACCTTC.

The chain has TRBV6-4 and TRBJ1-5; D not resolved. The CDR3 loop spans 13 amino acids. Germline V CDR1 and CDR2: MRHNA, SNTAGT. Trimming pared 6 bases from V and 0 bases from J, leaving 6 bases between. CDR3 amino acids: CASSQDSNQPQHF. For the CDR3, the DNA is TGTGCCAGCAGCCAGGATAGCAATCAGCCCCAGCATTTT.

This rearrangement joins TRBV28 to TRBJ1-3, with no clear D. The CDR3 sequence is 15 residues long. Trimming removed 5 bases from V and 0 bases from J, with 11 bases in between. The germline V gene encodes CDR1 MDHEN and CDR2 SYDVKM. The CDR3 DNA sequence: TGTGCCAGCAGTCGCCGGGTCTCCTCTGGAAACACCATATATTTT. Amino acids: CASSRRVSSGNTIYF.

This chain connects TRBV6-5 to TRBJ1-1; 11 nucleotides align to TRBD1. Germline values: CDR1 MNHEY, CDR2 SVGAGI. This CDR3 region has 15 residues. With 0 bases clipped from V and 3 bases from J, the junction kept 0 bases outside the gene matches. This chain's CDR3 is CASSYSGQGDTEAFF. The DNA of the CDR3 is TGTGCCAGCAGTTACTCGGGACAGGGGGACACTGAAGCTTTCTTT.

The rearrangement links TRBV6-1 to TRBJ2-7; 9 nucleotides match TRBD1. The CDR3 has 15 residues. V lost 2 bases to trimming and J lost 2 bases; unmatched junction nucleotides: 4. Germline CDR1 and CDR2: MNHNS and SASEGT. CDR3 nucleotide sequence: TGTGCCAGCAGTGAATCCGGGACAGGGACCTACGAGCAGTACTTC. It is translated as CASSESGTGTYEQYF.

This clone was detected once. This chain links TRBV5-1 with TRBJ1-1; D ambiguous. The ends were cut back, 6 bases at V and 3 bases at J, with 18 bases in the middle. The CDR3 is made up of 15 amino acids. Germline V lookup: CDR1 SGHRS, CDR2 YFSETQ. Here the CDR3 reads CASKVGSGFDTEAFF. As DNA, the CDR3 is TGCGCCAGCAAGGTAGGCAGCGGGTTTGACACTGAAGCTTTCTTT.

The V call is TRBV25-1, the J call TRBJ2-6; no definite D call. The V end was cut by 3 bases, the J end by 2 bases, with 11 bases between. Germline CDR1 is MGHDK and CDR2 is SYGVNS. CDR3 length: 16 residues. The CDR3: CASSDGRPAGANVLTF. The CDR3 DNA reads as TGTGCCAGCAGTGATGGACGGCCAGCTGGGGCCAACGTCCTGACTTTC.

V usage is TRBV29-1 and J usage is TRBJ2-1, with 13 nucleotides matching TRBD2. The J segment lost 7 bases and the V segment lost 5 bases, leaving 5 bases of the junction unmatched. Germline V CDR1 and CDR2: SQVTM, ANQGSEA. This CDR3 comprises 14 residues. The CDR3 reads CSVRTSGSYNEQFF. In DNA, the CDR3 is TGCAGCGTTCGGACTAGCGGGAGCTATAATGAGCAGTTCTTC.

The CDR3, as DNA: TGTGCCAGCAGTTCCGGACGCAACACCGGGGAGCTGTTTTTT. Translation gives CASSSGRNTGELFF. This chain links TRBV28 with TRBJ2-2; D unclear. The CDR3 is 14 amino acids. V lost 4 bases and J lost 2, with 8 bases in between. CDR1 is MDHEN and CDR2 is SYDVKM in the germline V gene.

The rearrangement joins TRBV5-5 to TRBJ2-5; D remains unclear. The CDR3 spans 15 residues. V gave up 1 base and J gave up 4 bases, with 14 bases separating them. Germline V lookup: CDR1 SGHKS, CDR2 YYEKEE (reference sequence). The CDR3 reads CASSLTPSWGETQYF. The CDR3 DNA is TGTGCCAGCAGCTTGACTCCCTCGTGGGGAGAGACCCAGTACTTC.

The chain recombines TRBV27 with TRBJ2-1; TRBD1 might be the D (6 bases). Trimming took off 3 bases at V and 8 bases at J, with 14 bases between the two ends. The CDR3 runs 14 residues. Germline values: CDR1 MNHEY, CDR2 SMNVEV (reference sequence). The DNA for the CDR3 is TGTGCCAGCAGTTTGGAAACAGGGTACCATGAGCAGTTCTTC. Its translation: CASSLETGYHEQFF.

The chain uses TRBV19 and TRBJ1-1, with D possibly being TRBD1 (5 bases). Per germline, CDR1 LNHDA and CDR2 SQIVND (reference sequence). Trimming shortened V by 1 base and J by 3 bases, and 12 bases separated the two germline ends. The CDR3 loop spans 15 amino acids. CDR3: CASSIAGLADTEAFF. Here the CDR3 DNA reads TGTGCCAGTAGTATAGCAGGGCTGGCGGACACTGAAGCTTTCTTT. Together with reference TRBV19 and TRBJ1-1, the CDR3 gives the full variable domain: DGGITQSPKYLFRKEGQNVTLSCEQNLNHDAMYWYRQDPGQGLRLIYYSQIVNDFQKGDIAEGYSVSREKKESFPLTVTSAQKNPTAFYLCASSIAGLADTEAFFGQGTRLTVV.

The rearrangement joins TRBV6-5 to TRBJ1-2, with TRBD1 matching over 10 bases. V was pared by 0 bases and J by 2 bases, with 0 bases of the junction left unmatched. The germline V gene has CDR1 MNHEY and CDR2 SVGAGI. The CDR3 consists of 15 residues. The CDR3 DNA follows: TGTGCCAGCAGTTACTCGGGACAGGGGAACTATGGCTACACCTTC. Protein sequence: CASSYSGQGNYGYTF.

This rearrangement joins TRBV19 to TRBJ1-1; D remains unclear. Germline V gene lookup returns CDR1 LNHDA and CDR2 SQIVND (reference sequence). The CDR3 extends over 15 amino acids. Between the trimmed V and J ends, which lost 10 bases and 1 base, there was a span of 19 bases. The chain's CDR3 is CATAVGLASNTEAFF. Here the CDR3 DNA reads TGTGCCACCGCGGTGGGTCTGGCGTCGAACACTGAAGCTTTCTTT.

The rearrangement uses TRBV30 and TRBJ2-3, with 8 positions matching TRBD2. Trimming cost V 2 bases and J 2 bases; bases outside gene matches: 3. The germline V gene encodes CDR1 GTSNPN and CDR2 SVGIG (reference sequence). CDR3 length: 14 residues. The CDR3 region is CAWSYSGTTDTQYF. CDR3 DNA: TGTGCCTGGAGTTATAGCGGGACCACAGATACGCAGTATTTT.

The chain uses TRBV6-6 and TRBJ1-2, with D perhaps matching TRBD1 (6 bases). Germline values: CDR1 MNHNY, CDR2 SVGAGI (reference sequence). V was trimmed by 7 bases and J by 2 bases, leaving 20 bases between them. The CDR3 extends over 16 amino acids. For the CDR3, the DNA is TGTGCCAGCACCCCAATCGGGGGCCCCGACAACTATGGCTACACCTTC. Its protein product is CASTPIGGPDNYGYTF.